Listed below are T cell receptor beta chains from one sample, sequenced in a study of blood T cell repertoires in COVID-19. Libraries were prepared by immunoSEQ multiplex PCR; TCRdb keeps only in-frame clonotypes and omits some of them. Among 250,000 to 350,000 clones listed, 70% to 90% were seen once. The sequencing sample was made of peripheral blood. These receptors originate from a human donor with COVID-19, enrolled during active disease. The donor label of this sample is uncertain. Both conserved end residues are part of each CDR3. Each record gives: J gene, V gene, CDR3 length, CDR3 protein.

j_gene: TRBJ1-5
v_gene: TRBV28
len: 16
CDR3aa: CASSWGGQRPIKPQHF

j_gene: TRBJ1-2
v_gene: TRBV3-1/TRBV3-2
len: 14
CDR3aa: CASSQDGRAYGYTF

j_gene: TRBJ2-2
v_gene: TRBV11-2
len: 14
CDR3aa: CASITGFGTGELFF

j_gene: TRBJ1-6
v_gene: TRBV5-1
len: 14
CDR3aa: CASKDGGRNSPLHF

j_gene: TRBJ2-4
v_gene: TRBV27
len: 11
CDR3aa: CASGSGSRVHF

j_gene: TRBJ2-3
v_gene: TRBV7-6
len: 15
CDR3aa: CASSLLRRGADTQYF

j_gene: TRBJ1-5
v_gene: TRBV28
len: 14
CDR3aa: CASSPGTGHQPQHF

j_gene: TRBJ1-5
v_gene: TRBV7-2
len: 14
CDR3aa: CASSYLQGGQPQHF

j_gene: TRBJ2-3
v_gene: TRBV7-7
len: 14
CDR3aa: CASSPGLATDTQYF

j_gene: TRBJ2-3
v_gene: TRBV9
len: 18
CDR3aa: CASSGGLAGALRTDTQYF

j_gene: TRBJ2-7
v_gene: TRBV28
len: 12
CDR3aa: CASSHDSYEQYF

j_gene: TRBJ1-5
v_gene: TRBV15
len: 16
CDR3aa: CATSRGGTGDGQPQHF

j_gene: TRBJ2-1
v_gene: TRBV9
len: 13
CDR3aa: CASSGAGFNEQFF

j_gene: TRBJ1-1
v_gene: TRBV5-5
len: 15
CDR3aa: CASSLDVPVNTEAFF

j_gene: TRBJ2-2
v_gene: TRBV29-1
len: 15
CDR3aa: CSVEGSGINTGELFF

j_gene: TRBJ2-7
v_gene: TRBV3-1/TRBV3-2
len: 13
CDR3aa: CASSQVAGGAQYF

j_gene: TRBJ2-1
v_gene: TRBV6-5
len: 15
CDR3aa: CASARQGSSYNEQFF

j_gene: TRBJ2-2
v_gene: TRBV6-4
len: 17
CDR3aa: CASSEYEGALDTGELFF

j_gene: TRBJ1-4
v_gene: TRBV28
len: 15
CDR3aa: CASSLRRELGEKLFF

j_gene: TRBJ2-3
v_gene: TRBV19
len: 14
CDR3aa: CASSILSVTDTQYF

j_gene: TRBJ2-5
v_gene: TRBV5-5
len: 15
CDR3aa: CASRMRQGDGETQYF

j_gene: TRBJ1-2
v_gene: TRBV6-5
len: 13
CDR3aa: CASRIQGNYGYTF

j_gene: TRBJ1-1
v_gene: TRBV12-5
len: 16
CDR3aa: CASGLAQGQGLYEAFF

j_gene: TRBJ2-7
v_gene: TRBV27
len: 17
CDR3aa: CASSHGLAGVTSYEQYF

j_gene: TRBJ2-2
v_gene: TRBV5-1
len: 15
CDR3aa: CASSLDGSNTGELFF

j_gene: TRBJ2-2
v_gene: TRBV9
len: 15
CDR3aa: CASSMRGSNTGELFF

j_gene: TRBJ1-6
v_gene: TRBV7-9
len: 15
CDR3aa: CASSLVGGGYSPLHF

j_gene: TRBJ2-7
v_gene: TRBV5-1
len: 14
CDR3aa: CASSLGLAGGEQYF

j_gene: TRBJ2-3
v_gene: TRBV6-2/TRBV6-3
len: 14
CDR3aa: CASSYGRLTDTQYF

j_gene: TRBJ2-5
v_gene: TRBV18
len: 14
CDR3aa: CASSPRVNQETQYF

j_gene: TRBJ1-1
v_gene: TRBV6-5
len: 14
CDR3aa: CASSQRGLGTEAFF

j_gene: TRBJ2-3
v_gene: TRBV3-1/TRBV3-2
len: 16
CDR3aa: CASSPPSGRATDTQYF

j_gene: TRBJ1-4
v_gene: TRBV27
len: 14
CDR3aa: CASRAGTGVSKLFF

j_gene: TRBJ1-1
v_gene: TRBV27
len: 13
CDR3aa: CASSFHRGTEAFF

j_gene: TRBJ2-1
v_gene: TRBV6-2/TRBV6-3
len: 15
CDR3aa: CASSLASGVYNEQFF

j_gene: TRBJ2-1
v_gene: TRBV10-3
len: 11
CDR3aa: CAISDTSEQFF

j_gene: TRBJ1-5
v_gene: TRBV4-2
len: 18
CDR3aa: CASSQAWAGGTGFQPQHF

j_gene: TRBJ2-7
v_gene: TRBV11-2
len: 15
CDR3aa: CASSLDDGTFYEQYF

j_gene: TRBJ2-7
v_gene: TRBV13
len: 13
CDR3aa: CASSLRQGVEQYF